This T cell receptor beta chain was recorded in a study of CD4 T cells in relation to SARS-CoV-2 and coronaviruses. Study-level information: Negative control cultures got HIV-1 Nef peptides or no peptide.

CD4+ T cells from unexposed donors were obtained before the COVID-19 pandemic (2011-2018). After roughly 9 days of culture, CD4+ T cells were isolated. Here immunoSEQ multiplex PCR was the method, and the copy in TCRdb shows in-frame clones only, minus some. The sample includes roughly 20,000 clones, about 70% of them seen just once. Only a few counts were recorded for this clone. Its antigen is unknown. The source is a human donor in good health. Sequencing was performed on CD4+ T cells from PBMCs, cultured in vitro.

The CDR3 spells CASSLQGLAGGPGELFF. CDR3 nucleotide sequence: TGTGCCAGCAGTTTACAAGGGTTAGCGGGTGGACCCGGGGAGCTGTTTTTT. V gene TRBV28 combines with J gene TRBJ2-2; TRBD2 matches 7 bases. The CDR3 has 17 amino acids. Germline values: CDR1 MDHEN, CDR2 SYDVKM. V was pared by 2 bases and J by 6 bases, with 12 bases of the junction left unmatched.